The next 28 T cell receptor beta chains were all read from a single sample in a study of cytomegalovirus exposure and HLA in healthy donors. Method: immunoSEQ multiplex PCR; TCRdb's copy keeps in-frame clones and lacks some. The table includes 150,000 or so clones, 75% to 90% detected once. The source material was PBMCs. Receptors were obtained from a woman under 30 in good health and CMV-seropositive.

This clone was counted between two and nine times. The chain links TRBV2 to TRBJ1-2; D remains ambiguous. CDR3 length equals 14 residues. Per the germline V gene, CDR1 is SNHLY and CDR2 is FYNNEI. V was trimmed by 3 bases and J by 3 bases, leaving 11 bases between them. CDR3 nucleotide sequence: TGTGCCAGCAGTGAGACGGGGTCGCACTATGGCTACACCTTC. This gives the protein CASSETGSHYGYTF. The variable domain in full, completed from reference TRBV2 and TRBJ1-2, reads EPEVTQTPSHQVTQMGQEVILRCVPISNHLYFYWYRQILGQKVEFLVSFYNNEISEKSEIFDDQFSVERPDGSNFTLKIRSTKLEDSAMYFCASSETGSHYGYTFGSGTRLTVV.

The V call is TRBV5-6, the J call TRBJ2-1; TRBD2 matches 8 bases. Germline trimming cut 1 base from V and 0 bases from J; bases unmatched to any gene: 6. The CDR3 has 17 residues. Germline V gene sequence: CDR1 SGHDT, CDR2 YYEEEE. Here the CDR3 reads CASSLTGGTSSYNEQFF. DNA of the CDR3: TGTGCCAGCAGCTTGACAGGAGGGACTAGCTCCTACAATGAGCAGTTCTTC.

V is TRBV7-2 and J is TRBJ1-1; D might be TRBD1 (5 bases). Germline CDR1 and CDR2: SGHTA and FQGNSA. V was trimmed by 1 base and J by 0 bases, leaving 15 bases between them. This CDR3 is built from 17 residues. The CDR3 loop reads CASSLEKQVWMNTEAFF. CDR3 nucleotides: TGTGCCAGCAGCTTAGAGAAACAGGTATGGATGAACACTGAAGCTTTCTTT.

The rearrangement joins TRBV7-8 to TRBJ1-1; D is undetermined. CDR1 SGHVS and CDR2 FQNEAQ come from the germline V gene. There are 15 residues in the CDR3. The germline V and J ends were trimmed by 5 bases and 4 bases, with 17 bases remaining between them. The CDR3 sequence is CASSLRRGLVTEAFF. DNA of the CDR3: TGTGCCAGCAGCCTCCGGAGAGGGTTGGTCACTGAAGCTTTCTTT.

This chain links TRBV11-2 with TRBJ2-3; 8 nucleotides match TRBD2. The CDR3 has 16 residues. Unmatched junction bases numbered 5, after V lost 1 base and J lost 2 bases. In germline, CDR1 is SGHAT, CDR2 FQNNGV. In DNA, the CDR3 is TGTGCCAGCAGCTTAGCTAGCGGGTGGAACACAGATACGCAGTATTTT. Protein product: CASSLASGWNTDTQYF.

The V gene is TRBV9, the J gene TRBJ2-7, with D possibly matching TRBD2 (6 bases). The V and J ends lost 3 bases and 2 bases respectively, with 18 bases between them. Germline V CDR1 and CDR2: SGDLS, YYNGEE. This CDR3 region has 16 residues. CDR3 DNA: TGTGCCAGCAGCGCCCGAGGGGACTCTATCCCCTACGAGCAGTACTTC. Encoded protein: CASSARGDSIPYEQYF. Full variable domain (remainder filled in from reference TRBV9 and TRBJ2-7): DSGVTQTPKHLITATGQRVTLRCSPRSGDLSVYWYQQSLDQGLQFLIQYYNGEERAKGNILERFSAQQFPDLHSELNLSSLELGDSALYFCASSARGDSIPYEQYFGPGTRLTVT.

The table lists this clone with a count of one. V usage is TRBV30 and J usage is TRBJ2-7; tentatively, D is TRBD1 (6 bases). CDR1 and CDR2 (germline): GTSNPN, SVGIG (reference sequence). This CDR3 contains 14 residues. V lost 5 bases and J lost 2, with 16 bases in between. The CDR3 bases are TGTGCCTGGGCTACAGGGTCCGGACCCTACGAGCAGTACTTC. Its protein product is CAWATGSGPYEQYF.

The chain recombines TRBV5-4 with TRBJ1-2; a weak D match, TRBD1 (5 bases). CDR1 is SGHNT and CDR2 is YYREEE in the germline V gene (reference sequence). V was shortened by 0 bases and J by 10 bases, with 16 bases between the two germline ends. The CDR3 has 14 amino acids. The CDR3 region has the DNA TGTGCCAGCAGCTTGGATTTCGGCGAACAGGACTACACCTTC. It yields the protein CASSLDFGEQDYTF.

This chain uses TRBV9 with TRBJ2-2; 10 nucleotides agree with TRBD2. Trimming took 4 bases from V and 2 from J; bases not matched to a gene: 8. The CDR3 extends over 17 amino acids. Germline values: CDR1 SGDLS, CDR2 YYNGEE. Here the CDR3 reads CASSRWSGGANTGELFF. The CDR3, as DNA: TGTGCCAGCAGCCGGTGGAGCGGGGGGGCTAACACCGGGGAGCTGTTTTTT. The complete variable domain, with remaining parts taken from reference TRBV9 and TRBJ2-2, reads DSGVTQTPKHLITATGQRVTLRCSPRSGDLSVYWYQQSLDQGLQFLIQYYNGEERAKGNILERFSAQQFPDLHSELNLSSLELGDSALYFCASSRWSGGANTGELFFGEGSRLTVL.

J is TRBJ1-1 and V is TRBV6-1, with TRBD1 matching over 7 bases. V trimming: 5 bases; J trimming: 6 bases; junction bases outside the gene matches: 12. Per germline, CDR1 MNHNS and CDR2 SASEGT. This CDR3 is 15 amino acids long. CDR3 in amino acids: CASSSYRGERAEAFF. In DNA, the CDR3 is TGTGCCAGCAGTTCATACAGGGGTGAGCGGGCTGAAGCTTTCTTT.

This chain links TRBV11-2 with TRBJ2-3, with 9 bases aligning to TRBD2. V was pared by 1 base and J by 2 bases, with 4 bases of the junction left unmatched. Germline CDR1 SGHAT, CDR2 FQNNGV. This CDR3 contains 16 residues. The CDR3 nucleotides read TGTGCCAGCAGCTTAGCTGCGGGGGGGTTCACAGATACGCAGTATTTT. Residues: CASSLAAGGFTDTQYF.

The chain recombines TRBV11-3 with TRBJ2-7; 9 nucleotides match TRBD2. This CDR3 contains 15 residues. Trimming removed 1 base from V and 3 bases from J; junction bases left unmatched: 4. Germline V lookup: CDR1 SGHNT, CDR2 YENEEA. The CDR3 spells CASSLGSGGYYEQYF. As DNA, the CDR3 is TGTGCCAGCAGCTTAGGTAGCGGGGGCTACTACGAGCAGTACTTC.

The chain recombines TRBV4-2 with TRBJ1-6, with D possibly matching TRBD1 (6 bases). The CDR3 is 17 amino acids. Trimming left V 0 bases short and J 7 bases short, with 16 bases between. The germline V gene encodes CDR1 LGHNA and CDR2 YNFKEQ. CDR3 protein: CASSQESIGQTNSPLHF. Written as DNA, the CDR3 is TGTGCCAGCAGCCAAGAGTCTATAGGACAGACAAATTCACCCCTCCACTTT.

V gene TRBV5-6 combines with J gene TRBJ2-7; 9 bases match TRBD2. This CDR3 is built from 14 residues. Trimming removed 7 bases from V and 3 bases from J; junction bases left unmatched: 8. Germline CDR1 and CDR2: SGHDT and YYEEEE. For the CDR3, the DNA is TGTGCCAGCTCGGATAGCGGGGGCCTCTACGAGCAGTACTTC. Encoded protein: CASSDSGGLYEQYF.

The chain combines TRBV4-1 with TRBJ2-7; D remains unclear. V was trimmed by 4 bases and J by 5 bases, leaving 9 bases between them. Germline CDR1 and CDR2: MGHRA and YSYEKL. The CDR3 runs to 12 residues. The CDR3 DNA follows: TGCGCCAGCAGCCCCAGTACGAACGAGCAGTACTTC. Translating gives CASSPSTNEQYF.

The count of this clone is one. The chain couples TRBV6-1 to TRBJ2-7, with a possible D match to TRBD1 (6 bases). This CDR3 contains 18 residues. V was shortened by 1 base and J by 2 bases, with 21 bases between the two germline ends. The germline CDR1 and CDR2 sequences are MNHNS and SASEGT. The CDR3 coding sequence is TGTGCCAGCAGTGAAGGTCCAGGGGCGCTAGAAGACCCCTACGAGCAGTACTTC. It specifies CASSEGPGALEDPYEQYF.

The rearrangement joins TRBV6-5 to TRBJ1-1, with D possibly matching TRBD1 (5 bases). Looked up from germline, CDR1 is MNHEY and CDR2 is SVGAGI. V lost 0 bases and J lost 5, with 13 bases in between. The CDR3 loop spans 15 amino acids. The CDR3 reads CASSYSGRVVTEAFF. The CDR3 DNA is TGTGCCAGCAGTTACTCGGGCAGGGTGGTTACTGAAGCTTTCTTT.

The chain recombines TRBV29-1 with TRBJ2-3; 7 nucleotides line up with TRBD1. Trimming removed 2 bases from V and 2 bases from J; junction bases left unmatched: 4. The CDR3 is 14 amino acids. Germline V gives CDR1 SQVTM, CDR2 ANQGSEA. CDR3: CSVERQGLTDTQYF. The DNA for the CDR3 is TGCAGCGTTGAAAGACAGGGCCTCACAGATACGCAGTATTTT.

The chain employs TRBV5-1 and TRBJ2-3; D gene ambiguous. With 0 bases removed from V and 14 bases from J, the gap between germline ends came to 7 bases. The germline V gene encodes CDR1 SGHRS and CDR2 YFSETQ. There are 10 residues in the CDR3. The chain's CDR3 is CASSLEFGYF. Here the CDR3 DNA reads TGCGCCAGCAGCTTGGAATTCGGGTATTTT.

This chain uses TRBV19 with TRBJ2-5; possibly TRBD1 for D (5 bases). Germline V CDR1 and CDR2: LNHDA, SQIVND (reference sequence). Trimming removed 5 bases at V and 7 bases at J, with 17 bases between. This CDR3 region has 14 residues. CDR3: CASSEGHFRGTQYF. The DNA for the CDR3 is TGTGCCAGTAGTGAAGGACACTTTCGAGGGACCCAGTACTTC.

The J gene is TRBJ2-1, the V gene TRBV6-4, with 8 bases aligning to TRBD1. V dropped 2 bases and J dropped 4; count of bases not matched to a gene: 4. The CDR3 covers 15 residues. Germline-derived CDR1 and CDR2 are MRHNA and SNTAGT. The CDR3: CASSDMGQVYNEQFF. CDR3 sequence (DNA): TGTGCCAGCAGTGACATGGGACAGGTTTACAATGAGCAGTTCTTC.

The chain joins TRBV5-6 to TRBJ1-6, with D unclear. The germline V gene encodes CDR1 SGHDT and CDR2 YYEEEE. There are 15 residues in the CDR3. The V and J ends lost 0 bases and 7 bases respectively, with 11 bases between them. The CDR3 loop is CASSLAREVNSPLHF. Written as DNA, the CDR3 is TGTGCCAGCAGCTTGGCTCGAGAGGTGAATTCACCCCTCCACTTT.

CDR3: CASSALLGGPEAFF. The CDR3 nucleotides read TGTGCCAGCAGCGCCCTACTTGGGGGCCCTGAAGCTTTCTTT. The rearrangement joins TRBV9 to TRBJ1-1; a possible D gene is TRBD1 (6 bases). The V gene lost 3 bases and the J gene lost 6 bases, with 15 bases spanning the gap. This CDR3 has 14 amino acids. CDR1 is SGDLS, CDR2 YYNGEE, per germline.

The chain joins TRBV5-8 to TRBJ2-5, with TRBD2 as a possible D gene (6 bases). V shed 3 bases and J shed 4 bases, with 10 bases lying between them. The CDR3 spans 13 residues. CDR1 is SGHTS and CDR2 is YDEGEE in the germline V gene. CDR3 coding DNA: TGTGCCAGCAGCTGGGGGGACGCAGAGACCCAGTACTTC. Encoded protein: CASSWGDAETQYF.

This clone occurred once. V is TRBV29-1 and J is TRBJ1-2; 8 bases line up with TRBD1. V trimming: 4 bases; J trimming: 7 bases; junction bases outside the gene matches: 8. CDR3 length: 13 amino acids. Germline CDR1 is SQVTM and CDR2 is ANQGSEA. The CDR3 bases are TGCAGCGTTGGCCCAGGGGGCAGAGGTGGCTACACCTTC. Translating it yields CSVGPGGRGGYTF.

CDR3 coding DNA: TGTGCCAGCAGCTTAGGACCCGGGACAGGGATTAACTATGGCTACACCTTC. Amino acid sequence: CASSLGPGTGINYGYTF. The chain is built from TRBV7-9 and TRBJ1-2; 9 bases are a match to TRBD1. Germline CDR1 SEHNR, CDR2 FQNEAQ (reference sequence). The CDR3 contains 17 residues. The trim removed 1 base at V and 1 base at J, leaving 7 bases unmatched.

The chain is built from TRBV7-9 and TRBJ1-1; D not resolved. This CDR3 spans 12 amino acids. Germline V CDR1 and CDR2: SEHNR, FQNEAQ (reference sequence). V dropped 2 bases and J dropped 8 bases, with 9 bases sitting between them. The CDR3 sequence is CASSLNSPEAFF. CDR3 sequence (DNA): TGTGCCAGCAGCTTAAACTCTCCCGAAGCTTTCTTT. The full variable domain, in which reference TRBV7-9 and TRBJ1-1 provide the parts outside the CDR3, is DTGVSQNPRHKITKRGQNVTFRCDPISEHNRLYWYRQTLGQGPEFLTYFQNEAQLEKSRLLSDRFSAERPKGSFSTLEIQRTEQGDSAMYLCASSLNSPEAFFGQGTRLTVV.

The V and J genes are TRBV6-5 and TRBJ2-3, with D perhaps matching TRBD2 (6 bases). Per the germline V gene, CDR1 is MNHEY and CDR2 is SVGAGI. This CDR3 contains 12 residues. V lost 2 bases and J 11 bases, leaving 11 bases between the germline ends. The CDR3 sequence: CASSYGGFEQYF. CDR3 nucleotide sequence: TGTGCCAGCAGTTACGGAGGGTTTGAGCAGTATTTT.